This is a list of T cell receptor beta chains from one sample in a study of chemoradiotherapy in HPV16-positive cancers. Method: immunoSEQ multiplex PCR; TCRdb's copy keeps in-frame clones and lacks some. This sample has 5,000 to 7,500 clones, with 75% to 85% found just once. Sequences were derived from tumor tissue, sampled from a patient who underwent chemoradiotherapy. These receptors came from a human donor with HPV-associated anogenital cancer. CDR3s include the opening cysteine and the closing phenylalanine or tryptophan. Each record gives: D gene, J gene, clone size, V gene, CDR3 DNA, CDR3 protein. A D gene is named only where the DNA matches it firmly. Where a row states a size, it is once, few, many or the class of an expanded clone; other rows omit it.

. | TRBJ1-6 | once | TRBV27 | TGTGCCAGCAGTTTCCGATCTGAGAATTCACCCCTCCACTTT | CASSFRSENSPLHF
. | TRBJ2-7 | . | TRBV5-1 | TGCGCCAGCAGCTTCACTCCGGGACGGAACTACGAGCAGTACTTC | CASSFTPGRNYEQYF
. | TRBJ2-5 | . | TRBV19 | TGTGCCAGTAGTGTACGGACGTTGCAAGAGACCCAGTACTTC | CASSVRTLQETQYF
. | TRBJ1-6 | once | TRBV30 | TGTGCCTGGAGAAGTGGGACTTCTCGGGGCAATTCACCCCTCCACTTT | CAWRSGTSRGNSPLHF
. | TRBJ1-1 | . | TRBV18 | TGTGCCAGCTCACCTGTGACGGGGAACACTGAAGCTTTCTTT | CASSPVTGNTEAFF
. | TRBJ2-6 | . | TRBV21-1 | . | CASSKVEVGPGANVLTF
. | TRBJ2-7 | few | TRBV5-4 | TGTGCCAGCAGCTTTCAGGGAAGCTACGAGCAGTACTTC | CASSFQGSYEQYF
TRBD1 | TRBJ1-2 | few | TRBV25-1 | TGTGCCAGCAGTCCTTTTACGACAGGGAATGGCTACACCTTC | CASSPFTTGNGYTF
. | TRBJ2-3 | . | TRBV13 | TGTGCCAGCAGCTTAAGGCGGGGGCTTTGGACAGATACGCAGTATTTT | CASSLRRGLWTDTQYF
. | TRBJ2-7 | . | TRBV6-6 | TGTGCCAGCAGTTCCTTCTACGAGCAGTACTTC | CASSSFYEQYF
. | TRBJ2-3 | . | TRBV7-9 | TGTGCCAGCAGCTTACAGGGAAATACGCAGTATTTT | CASSLQGNTQYF
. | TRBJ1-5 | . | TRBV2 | TGTGCCAGCAATACCGGTGGGGGCAATCAGCCCCAGCATTTT | CASNTGGGNQPQHF